The 8 T cell receptor beta chains listed next were all sequenced from one sample in a study of blood T cell repertoires in COVID-19. The protocol was immunoSEQ multiplex PCR, while the TCRdb copy is restricted to in-frame clones and leaves out a portion. In the table there are roughly 220,000 clones, around 86% of which are singletons. Sample: peripheral blood. These receptors were obtained from a man in his fifties or sixties with acute or convalescent COVID-19.

For the CDR3, the DNA is TGTGCCAGTAGTATAGATCGAGGGGGACCTGGATGGGGCTACACCTTC. Protein product: CASSIDRGGPGWGYTF. V usage is TRBV19 and J usage is TRBJ1-2; tentative D call: TRBD1 (6 bases). The CDR3 runs to 16 residues. V gave up 0 bases and J gave up 8 bases, with 19 bases separating them. Germline lookup yields CDR1 LNHDA and CDR2 SQIVND (reference sequence).

This clone appeared many times. The chain couples TRBV24-1 to TRBJ2-1, with D perhaps TRBD1 (6 bases). Deletions cut 9 bases from V and 7 bases from J, with 12 bases between. Germline values: CDR1 KGHDR, CDR2 SFDVKD. This CDR3 is 12 amino acids long. CDR3 amino acids: CATATQGNEQFF. CDR3 in DNA: TGTGCCACCGCAACTCAGGGGAATGAGCAGTTCTTC.

The rearrangement joins TRBV24-1 to TRBJ1-4; 7 bases are a match to TRBD1. CDR3 size: 14 residues. V dropped 3 bases and J dropped 8; count of bases not matched to a gene: 5. Germline CDR1 reads KGHDR; CDR2 reads SFDVKD. The CDR3 sequence: CATSDPGTAEKLFF. The CDR3 nucleotides are TGTGCCACCAGTGATCCAGGGACAGCCGAAAAACTGTTTTTT.

This chain links TRBV7-8 with TRBJ2-3; TRBD2 aligns across 12 bases. The germline gives CDR1 SGHVS, CDR2 FQNEAQ. Unmatched junction bases numbered 7, after V lost 2 bases and J lost 4 bases. The CDR3 consists of 17 residues. CDR3 sequence reads: CASSLPKTSGGADTQYF. The CDR3 nucleotides read TGTGCCAGCAGCTTACCAAAGACTAGCGGGGGTGCAGATACGCAGTATTTT.

V is TRBV19 and J is TRBJ2-6; D unresolved. Germline assignment: CDR1 LNHDA and CDR2 SQIVND (reference sequence). CDR3 size: 16 residues. Trimming took off 3 bases at V and 0 bases at J, with 9 bases between the two ends. The CDR3 DNA reads as TGTGCCAGTAGTATGGCCCGGAGCTCTGGGGCCAACGTCCTGACTTTC. Its translation is CASSMARSSGANVLTF.

As for this clone: The same CDR3 arises from other DNA sequences in this sample as well. V usage is TRBV19 and J usage is TRBJ1-1, with D tentatively TRBD1 (6 bases). This CDR3 is built from 13 residues. Trimming took 4 bases from V and 1 from J, leaving 7 bases between them. Germline lookup yields CDR1 LNHDA and CDR2 SQIVND (reference sequence). In nucleotides, the CDR3 is TGTGCCAGTAGTACGACAGGGAACACTGAAGCTTTCTTT. Translated, it gives CASSTTGNTEAFF. The full variable domain, its missing parts supplied by reference TRBV19 and TRBJ1-1, is DGGITQSPKYLFRKEGQNVTLSCEQNLNHDAMYWYRQDPGQGLRLIYYSQIVNDFQKGDIAEGYSVSREKKESFPLTVTSAQKNPTAFYLCASSTTGNTEAFFGQGTRLTVV.

The chain employs TRBV18 and TRBJ2-5; 8 bases are shared with TRBD1. The trim removed 4 bases at V and 6 bases at J, leaving 19 bases unmatched. Germline CDR1 and CDR2: KGHSH and LQKENI. This CDR3 comprises 18 residues. CDR3 DNA sequence: TGTGCCAGCTCACTACAAAGCCTCAGGGGGCCAGGTCTGAAGACCCAGTACTTC. Protein: CASSLQSLRGPGLKTQYF.

The genes are TRBV7-8 and TRBJ1-2; D remains ambiguous. V gave up 5 bases and J gave up 6 bases, with 13 bases separating them. Germline V gene data show CDR1 as SGHVS and CDR2 as FQNEAQ. CDR3 size: 13 residues. CDR3 bases: TGTGCCAGCAGCCGGCCGTCGGAGAATGGCTACACCTTC. Translating it yields CASSRPSENGYTF.